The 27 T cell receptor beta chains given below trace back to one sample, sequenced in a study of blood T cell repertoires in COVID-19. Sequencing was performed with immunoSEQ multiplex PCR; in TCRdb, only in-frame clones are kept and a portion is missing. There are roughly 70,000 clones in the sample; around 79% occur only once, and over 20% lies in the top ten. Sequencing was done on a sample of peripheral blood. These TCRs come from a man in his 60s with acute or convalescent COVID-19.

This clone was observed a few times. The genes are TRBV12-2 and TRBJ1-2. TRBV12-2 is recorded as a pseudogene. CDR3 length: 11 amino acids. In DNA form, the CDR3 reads TGTGCAAGTCGCCCACGTCGGGGCTACACCTTC. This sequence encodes CASRPRRGYTF.

CDR3 nucleotides: TGCGCCAGCAGCTTAAGTGGCCCGGGGAACGAGCAGTACTTC. Translated, it gives CASSLSGPGNEQYF. The chain has TRBV5-1 and TRBJ2-7; a weak D match, TRBD2 (5 bases). Germline V lookup: CDR1 SGHRS, CDR2 YFSETQ. V lost 2 bases and J 5 bases, leaving 14 bases between the germline ends. The CDR3 extends over 14 amino acids.

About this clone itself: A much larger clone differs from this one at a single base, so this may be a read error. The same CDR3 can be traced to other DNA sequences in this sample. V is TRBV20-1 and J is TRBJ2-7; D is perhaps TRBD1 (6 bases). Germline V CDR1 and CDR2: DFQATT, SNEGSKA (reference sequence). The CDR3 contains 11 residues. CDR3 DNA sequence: TGCAGTGCTAGAATGGGGGCCGAGCAGTATTTC. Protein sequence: CSARMGAEQYF.

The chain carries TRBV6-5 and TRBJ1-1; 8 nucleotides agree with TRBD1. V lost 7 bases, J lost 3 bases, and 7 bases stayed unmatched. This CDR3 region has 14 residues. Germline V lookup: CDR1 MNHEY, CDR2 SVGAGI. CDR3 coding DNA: TGTGCCAGCAAGTGGACAGGGAAGGACACTGAAGCTTTCTTT. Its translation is CASKWTGKDTEAFF.

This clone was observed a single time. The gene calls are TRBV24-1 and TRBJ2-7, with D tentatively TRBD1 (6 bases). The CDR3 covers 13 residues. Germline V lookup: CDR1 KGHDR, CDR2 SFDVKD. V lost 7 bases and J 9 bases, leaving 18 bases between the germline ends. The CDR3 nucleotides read TGTGCCACCAGGGACACCACAGGGACCGGGCAGTACTTC. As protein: CATRDTTGTGQYF.

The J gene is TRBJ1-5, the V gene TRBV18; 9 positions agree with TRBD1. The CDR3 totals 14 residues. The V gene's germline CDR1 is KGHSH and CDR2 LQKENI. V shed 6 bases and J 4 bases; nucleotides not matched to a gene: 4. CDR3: CASSLTGGNQPQHF. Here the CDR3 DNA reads TGTGCCAGCTCCTTGACAGGGGGGAATCAGCCCCAGCATTTT.

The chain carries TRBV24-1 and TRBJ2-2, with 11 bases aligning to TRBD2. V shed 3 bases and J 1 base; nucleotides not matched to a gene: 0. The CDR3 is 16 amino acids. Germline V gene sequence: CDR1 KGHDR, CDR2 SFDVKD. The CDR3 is CATSDGLAGNTGELFF. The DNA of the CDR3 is TGTGCCACCAGTGATGGACTAGCGGGGAACACCGGGGAGCTGTTTTTT.

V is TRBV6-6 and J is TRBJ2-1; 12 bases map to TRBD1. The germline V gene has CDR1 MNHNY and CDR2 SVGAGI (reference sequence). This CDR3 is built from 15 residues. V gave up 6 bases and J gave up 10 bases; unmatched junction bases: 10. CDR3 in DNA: TGTGCCAGCAGCCGGGGACAGGGGGCGTTACAGGAGCAGTTCTTC. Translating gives CASSRGQGALQEQFF.

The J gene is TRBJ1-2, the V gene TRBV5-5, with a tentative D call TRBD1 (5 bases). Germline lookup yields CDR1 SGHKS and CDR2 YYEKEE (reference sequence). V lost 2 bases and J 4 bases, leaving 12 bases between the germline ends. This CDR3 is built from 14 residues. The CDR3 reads CASSFGASFYGYTF. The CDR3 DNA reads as TGTGCCAGCAGCTTTGGGGCCAGCTTCTATGGCTACACCTTC.

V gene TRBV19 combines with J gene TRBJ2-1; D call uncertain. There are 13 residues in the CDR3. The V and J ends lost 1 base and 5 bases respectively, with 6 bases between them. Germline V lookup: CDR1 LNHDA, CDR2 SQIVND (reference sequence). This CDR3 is CASSIALDNEQFF. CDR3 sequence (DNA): TGTGCCAGTAGTATAGCCCTTGACAATGAGCAGTTCTTC.

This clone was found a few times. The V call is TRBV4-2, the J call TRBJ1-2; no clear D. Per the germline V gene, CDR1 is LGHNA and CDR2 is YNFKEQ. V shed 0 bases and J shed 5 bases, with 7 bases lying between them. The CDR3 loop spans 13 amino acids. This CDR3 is CASSQETTYGYTF. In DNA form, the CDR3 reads TGTGCCAGCAGCCAAGAGACGACTTATGGCTACACCTTC.

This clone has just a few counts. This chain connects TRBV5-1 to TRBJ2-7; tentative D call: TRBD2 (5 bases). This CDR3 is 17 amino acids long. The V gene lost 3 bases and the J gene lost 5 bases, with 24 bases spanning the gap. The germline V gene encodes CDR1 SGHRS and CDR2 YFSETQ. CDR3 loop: CASSSLVRIPRVHEQYV. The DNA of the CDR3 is TGCGCCAGCAGCTCACTGGTACGGATCCCGAGGGTCCACGAGCAGTACGTC.

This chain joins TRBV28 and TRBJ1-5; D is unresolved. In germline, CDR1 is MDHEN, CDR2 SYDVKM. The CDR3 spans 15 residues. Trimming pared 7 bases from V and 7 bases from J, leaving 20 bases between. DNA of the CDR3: TGTGCCAGCACCTCTAGGCGGGTTTCGGGCCAGCCCCAGCATTTT. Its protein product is CASTSRRVSGQPQHF.

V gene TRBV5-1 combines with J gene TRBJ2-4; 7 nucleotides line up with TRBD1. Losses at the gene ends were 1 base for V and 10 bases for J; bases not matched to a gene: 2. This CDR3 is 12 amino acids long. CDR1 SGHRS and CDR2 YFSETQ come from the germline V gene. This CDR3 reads CASSLTGQIQYF. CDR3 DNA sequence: TGCGCCAGCAGCTTGACGGGACAGATTCAGTACTTC. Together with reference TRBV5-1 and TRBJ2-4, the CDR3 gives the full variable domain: KAGVTQTPRYLIKTRGQQVTLSCSPISGHRSVSWYQQTPGQGLQFLFEYFSETQRNKGNFPGRFSGRQFSNSRSEMNVSTLELGDSALYLCASSLTGQIQYFGAGTRLSVL.

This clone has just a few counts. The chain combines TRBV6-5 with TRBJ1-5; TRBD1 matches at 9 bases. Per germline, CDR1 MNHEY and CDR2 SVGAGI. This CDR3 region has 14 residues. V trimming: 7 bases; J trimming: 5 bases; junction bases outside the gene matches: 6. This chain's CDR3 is CASNLQGADQPQHF. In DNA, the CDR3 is TGTGCCAGCAATTTACAGGGGGCCGATCAGCCCCAGCATTTT.

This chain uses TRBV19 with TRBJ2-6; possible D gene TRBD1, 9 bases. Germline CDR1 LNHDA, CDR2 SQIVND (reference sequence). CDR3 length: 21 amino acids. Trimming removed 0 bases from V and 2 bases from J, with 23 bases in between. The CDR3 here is CASSIEGQGHSGTAGANVLTF. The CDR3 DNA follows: TGTGCCAGTAGTATAGAGGGACAGGGACATAGCGGGACTGCTGGGGCCAACGTCCTGACTTTC.

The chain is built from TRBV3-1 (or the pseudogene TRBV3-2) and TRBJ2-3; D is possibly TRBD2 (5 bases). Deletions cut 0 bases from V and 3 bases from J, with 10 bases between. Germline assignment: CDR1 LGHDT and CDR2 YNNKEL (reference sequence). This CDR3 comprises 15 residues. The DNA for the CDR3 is TGTGCCAGCAGCCAAGAAGAGCGAGGGACAGATACGCAGTATTTT. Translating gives CASSQEERGTDTQYF.

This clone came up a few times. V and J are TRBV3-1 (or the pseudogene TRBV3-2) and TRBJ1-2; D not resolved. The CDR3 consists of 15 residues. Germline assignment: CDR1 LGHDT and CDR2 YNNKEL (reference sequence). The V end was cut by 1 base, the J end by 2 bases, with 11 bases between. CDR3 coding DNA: TGTGCCAGCAGCCAAGTCAACTCTCTAAACTATGGCTACACCTTC. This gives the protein CASSQVNSLNYGYTF.

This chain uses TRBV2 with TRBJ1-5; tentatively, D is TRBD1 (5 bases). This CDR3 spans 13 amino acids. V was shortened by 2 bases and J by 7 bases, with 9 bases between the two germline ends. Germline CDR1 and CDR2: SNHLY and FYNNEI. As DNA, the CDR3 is TGTGCCAGCAGTGAACAGGGAAGGCAGCCCCAGCATTTT. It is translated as CASSEQGRQPQHF.

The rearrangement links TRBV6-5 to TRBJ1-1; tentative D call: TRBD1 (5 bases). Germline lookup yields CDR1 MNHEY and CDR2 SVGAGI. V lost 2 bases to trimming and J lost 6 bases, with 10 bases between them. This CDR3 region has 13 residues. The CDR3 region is CASSYLREAEAFF. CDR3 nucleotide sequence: TGTGCCAGCAGTTACCTCAGGGAGGCTGAAGCTTTCTTT.

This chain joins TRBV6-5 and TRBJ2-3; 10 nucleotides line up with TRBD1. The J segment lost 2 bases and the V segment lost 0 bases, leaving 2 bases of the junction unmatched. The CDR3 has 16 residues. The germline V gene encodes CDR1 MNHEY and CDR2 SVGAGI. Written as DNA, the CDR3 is TGTGCCAGCAGTTACTCGGGACAGGGGCACACAGATACGCAGTATTTT. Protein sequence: CASSYSGQGHTDTQYF.

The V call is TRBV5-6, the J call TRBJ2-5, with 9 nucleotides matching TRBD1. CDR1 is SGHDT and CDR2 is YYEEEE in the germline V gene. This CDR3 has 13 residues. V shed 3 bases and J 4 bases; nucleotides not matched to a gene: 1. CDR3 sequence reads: CASSWGQGETQYF. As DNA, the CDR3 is TGTGCCAGCAGCTGGGGACAGGGAGAGACCCAGTACTTC.

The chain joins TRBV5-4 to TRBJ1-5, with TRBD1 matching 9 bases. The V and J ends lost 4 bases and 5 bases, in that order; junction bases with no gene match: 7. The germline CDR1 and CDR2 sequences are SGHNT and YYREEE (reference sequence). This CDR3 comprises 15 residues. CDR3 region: CASSRGTGKDQPQHF. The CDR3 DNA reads TGTGCCAGCAGCCGGGGGACAGGGAAGGATCAGCCCCAGCATTTT.

The CDR3 DNA reads as TGTGCCAGTAGTATAGAAAGAGACACGTTCAATCAGCCCCAGCATTTT. This encodes CASSIERDTFNQPQHF. The V call is TRBV19, the J call TRBJ1-5; D unclear. CDR1 is LNHDA, CDR2 SQIVND, per germline (reference sequence). The CDR3 loop spans 16 amino acids. Trimming stripped 0 bases from V and 3 bases from J, with 12 bases between.

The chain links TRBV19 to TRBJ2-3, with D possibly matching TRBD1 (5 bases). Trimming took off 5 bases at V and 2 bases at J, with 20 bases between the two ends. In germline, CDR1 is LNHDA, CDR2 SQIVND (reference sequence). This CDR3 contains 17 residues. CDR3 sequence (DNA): TGTGCCAGTAGTCCTCGGACATCCCGTCTGATCACAGATACGCAGTATTTT. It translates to CASSPRTSRLITDTQYF.

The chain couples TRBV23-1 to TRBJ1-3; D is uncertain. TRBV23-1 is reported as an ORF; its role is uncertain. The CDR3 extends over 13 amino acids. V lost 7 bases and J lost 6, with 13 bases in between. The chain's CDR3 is CASIGSTENTIYF. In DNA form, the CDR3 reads TGCGCCAGCATCGGATCTACAGAAAACACCATATATTTT.

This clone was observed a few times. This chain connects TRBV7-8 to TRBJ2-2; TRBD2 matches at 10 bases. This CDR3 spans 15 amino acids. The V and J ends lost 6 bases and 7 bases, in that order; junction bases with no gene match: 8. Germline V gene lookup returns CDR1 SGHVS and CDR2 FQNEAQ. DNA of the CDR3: TGTGCCAGCAGAGTAGCGGGAGGTGCGGGCGGGGAGCTGTTTTTT. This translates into CASRVAGGAGGELFF.